A single sample is the source of the 7 T cell receptor beta chains below, sequenced in a study of beta chain features in type 1 diabetes (dated by TCRdb to 2016 to 2019). The library was produced with the immunoSEQ multiplex PCR assay. The entire amount of isolated RNA was reverse transcribed using the High Capacity cDNA Reverse Transcription Kit, so the sequenced TCRB transcripts were expressed ones. TCRdb's version of the immuneACCESS table is confined to in-frame rearrangements and falls short of the full clone set. An unresolved V gene accounts for under half of the shortfall where checked; the remainder is of unknown origin. Across this sample there are fewer than 250,000 clones, with 7.5% to 10% seen only once. 0.03% to 0.04% of the sample is taken by the ten largest. The sequencing input was naive CD4+ T cells from blood. Per the publication, the cell subset or site label means: true naive CD4+ T cells. Receptor source: a woman aged 18-29 years in good health.

This clone was observed a handful of times. CDR3 sequence: CATSRDYPRTGTNYGYTF. The CDR3 nucleotides read TGTGCCACCAGCAGAGACTACCCTAGGACAGGGACTAACTATGGCTACACCTTC. The chain recombines TRBV15 with TRBJ1-2, with 8 bases lining up with TRBD1. The CDR3 runs 18 residues. Germline V CDR1 and CDR2: LNHNV, YYDKDF (reference sequence). Unmatched junction bases numbered 9, after V lost 0 bases and J lost 0 bases.

The rearrangement uses TRBV6-1 and TRBJ1-2; D is unclear. V was cut by 6 bases and J by 3 bases, with 17 bases left in between. Germline lookup yields CDR1 MNHNS and CDR2 SASEGT. The CDR3 extends over 15 amino acids. CDR3 coding DNA: TGTGCCAGCAGGAGGGATCCGGGCCTAGACTATGGCTACACCTTC. Its protein product is CASRRDPGLDYGYTF.

The V call is TRBV29-1, the J call TRBJ2-5; 7 nucleotides align to TRBD1. V lost 2 bases to trimming and J lost 12 bases; unmatched junction nucleotides: 9. Germline CDR1 reads SQVTM; CDR2 reads ANQGSEA. The CDR3 extends over 12 amino acids. The CDR3 DNA follows: TGCAGCGTTGAAAAATCGGCAGGGGGAGAGTACTTC. Its protein is CSVEKSAGGEYF.

At least ten counts were recorded for this clone. This chain links TRBV7-9 with TRBJ2-4; TRBD2 matches at 7 bases. CDR3 length: 12 residues. V shed 7 bases, J shed 10 bases, and the junction held 7 bases outside the gene matches. Germline-derived CDR1 and CDR2 are SEHNR and FQNEAQ (reference sequence). The DNA for the CDR3 is TGTGCCAGCACCCCCCGGGGGGAAATTCAGTACTTC. Translating gives CASTPRGEIQYF.

In DNA, the CDR3 is TGTGCCACCCGGCCGGGGTTGAACACCGGGGAGCTGTTTTTT. Protein sequence: CATRPGLNTGELFF. This chain uses TRBV19 with TRBJ2-2, with TRBD2 as a possible D gene (5 bases). CDR3 length equals 14 residues. Germline CDR1 is LNHDA and CDR2 is SQIVND (reference sequence). V was clipped by 10 bases and J by 1 base, with 13 bases between them.

The V and J genes are TRBV6-5 and TRBJ2-3; TRBD2 matches 8 bases. Trimming cost V 0 bases and J 8 bases; bases outside gene matches: 10. Germline values: CDR1 MNHEY, CDR2 SVGAGI. CDR3 length: 16 amino acids. The CDR3 nucleotides are TGTGCCAGCAGTTACTCGATCGGCGGGGGGCGGGTTACGCAGTATTTT. This sequence encodes CASSYSIGGGRVTQYF.

This clone was counted only a few times. V is TRBV2 and J is TRBJ2-7; TRBD1 agrees at 7 bases. The junction had 4 bases not matched to a gene; V was cut back by 6 bases and J by 2 bases. CDR3 length: 13 amino acids. The V gene's germline CDR1 is SNHLY and CDR2 FYNNEI. CDR3 bases: TGTGCCAGCAGCAGACAGGGAACCTACGAGCAGTACTTC. It encodes CASSRQGTYEQYF. Filled out from reference TRBV2 and TRBJ2-7, the complete variable domain reads EPEVTQTPSHQVTQMGQEVILRCVPISNHLYFYWYRQILGQKVEFLVSFYNNEISEKSEIFDDQFSVERPDGSNFTLKIRSTKLEDSAMYFCASSRQGTYEQYFGPGTRLTVT.